Following are 5 T cell receptor beta chains from one sample sequenced in a study of regulatory T cells in long-lasting Graves disease. Library construction for TCR beta used iRepertoire HTBI primers and Arm-PCR of CDR3 regions. Via MiXCR, TCRdb re-called the multiplex PCR reads, giving one row per CDR3 protein. The sample has roughly 700,000 distinct CDR3 sequences; roughly 30% are singletons. The sample's time point: persistent/refractory GD, antithyroid drugs over 5 years with positive TRAb. Extracted PBMC RNA gave rise to the TCR library. Here the sequenced sample was peripheral blood mononuclear cells (PBMCs), taken when the disease was refractory, from a patient treated with antithyroid drugs. These receptors all come from a female donor with Graves disease.

The chain is built from TRBV10-1 and TRBJ1-1, with 9 bases lining up with TRBD1. V dropped 3 bases and J dropped 10; count of bases not matched to a gene: 3. In germline, CDR1 is WNHNN, CDR2 SYGVQD (reference sequence). CDR3 size: 12 residues. The CDR3 coding sequence is TGCGCCAGCAGTGATCCGGGACAGGGAGCTTTCTTT. It yields the protein CASSDPGQGAFF.

This clonotype was detected ten times or more. This chain links TRBV28 with TRBJ1-1; weak D call: TRBD1 (6 bases). Germline loops: CDR1 MDHEN, CDR2 SYDVKM. V was clipped by 4 bases and J by 9 bases, with 18 bases between them. The CDR3 loop spans 14 amino acids. The CDR3 loop is CASSSQGGIRKAFF. The CDR3 DNA is TGTGCCAGCAGTTCACAGGGCGGAATTCGTAAAGCTTTCTTT. Full variable domain (outside the CDR3, taken from reference TRBV28 and TRBJ1-1): DVKVTQSSRYLVKRTGEKVFLECVQDMDHENMFWYRQDPGLGLRLIYFSYDVKMKEKGDIPEGYSVSREKKERFSLILESASTNQTSMYLCASSSQGGIRKAFFGQGTRLTVV.

The chain joins TRBV18 to TRBJ1-2; TRBD1 matches at 12 bases. This CDR3 contains 15 residues. V was clipped by 2 bases and J by 4 bases; unmatched bases: 2. CDR1 is KGHSH, CDR2 LQKENI, per germline. DNA of the CDR3: TGTGCCAGCTCACCAGGGACAGGGGGCGGCTATGGCTACACCTTC. Its translation: CASSPGTGGGYGYTF.

The chain joins TRBV6-1 to TRBJ1-5; 8 bases are shared with TRBD1. Losses at the gene ends were 6 bases for V and 3 bases for J; bases not matched to a gene: 13. CDR1 and CDR2 from the germline V gene are MNHNS and SASEGT. This CDR3 comprises 17 residues. The CDR3 protein is CASRGAGQVSPNQPQHF. The DNA for the CDR3 is TGTGCCAGCAGGGGTGCGGGACAGGTTAGCCCCAATCAGCCCCAGCATTTT.

This rearrangement joins TRBV19 to TRBJ2-1, with 8 nucleotides matching TRBD2. The CDR3 consists of 16 residues. Trimming took 2 bases from V and 3 from J; bases not matched to a gene: 6. From germline, CDR1 is LNHDA and CDR2 SQIVND (reference sequence). The CDR3: CASSIRASGFYNEQFF. The CDR3, as DNA: TGTGCCAGTAGTATAAGGGCTAGCGGGTTCTACAATGAGCAGTTCTTC.